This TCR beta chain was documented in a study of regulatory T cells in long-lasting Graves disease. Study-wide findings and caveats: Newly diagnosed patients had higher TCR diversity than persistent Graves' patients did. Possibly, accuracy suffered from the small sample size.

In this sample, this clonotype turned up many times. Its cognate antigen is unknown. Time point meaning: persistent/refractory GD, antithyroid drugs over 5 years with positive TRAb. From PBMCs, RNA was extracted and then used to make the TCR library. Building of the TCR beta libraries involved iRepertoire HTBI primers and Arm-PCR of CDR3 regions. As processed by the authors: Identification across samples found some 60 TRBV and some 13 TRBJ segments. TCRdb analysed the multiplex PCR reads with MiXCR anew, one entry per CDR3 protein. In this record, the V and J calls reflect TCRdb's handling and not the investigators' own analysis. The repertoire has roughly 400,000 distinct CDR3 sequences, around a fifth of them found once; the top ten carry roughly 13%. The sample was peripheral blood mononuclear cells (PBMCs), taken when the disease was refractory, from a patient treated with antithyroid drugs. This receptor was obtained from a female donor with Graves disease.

CDR3 in amino acids: CSASESGVGNEQYF. For the CDR3, the DNA is TGCAGTGCTTCTGAAAGCGGGGTTGGGAACGAGCAGTACTTC. The chain has TRBV20-1 and TRBJ2-7, with TRBD2 matching 7 bases. The V and J ends lost 5 bases and 5 bases, in that order; junction bases with no gene match: 12. CDR1 is DFQATT and CDR2 is SNEGSKA in the germline V gene (reference sequence). The CDR3 consists of 14 residues.